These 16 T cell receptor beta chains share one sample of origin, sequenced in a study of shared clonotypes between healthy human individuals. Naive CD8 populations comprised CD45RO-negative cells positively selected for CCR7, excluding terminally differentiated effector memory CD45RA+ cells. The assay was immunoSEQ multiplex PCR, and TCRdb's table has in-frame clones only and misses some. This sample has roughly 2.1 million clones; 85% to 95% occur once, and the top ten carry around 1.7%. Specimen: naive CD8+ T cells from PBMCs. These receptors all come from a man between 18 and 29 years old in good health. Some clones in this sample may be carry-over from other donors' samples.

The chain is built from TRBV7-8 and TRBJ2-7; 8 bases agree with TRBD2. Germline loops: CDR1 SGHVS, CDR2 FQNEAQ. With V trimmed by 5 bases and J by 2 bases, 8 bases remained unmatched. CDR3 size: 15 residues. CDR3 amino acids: CASSGERGRPYEQYF. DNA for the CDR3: TGTGCCAGCAGCGGAGAACGCGGGAGGCCCTACGAGCAGTACTTC. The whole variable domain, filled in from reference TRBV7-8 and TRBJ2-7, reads GAGVSQSPRYKVAKRGQDVALRCDPISGHVSLFWYQQALGQGPEFLTYFQNEAQLDKSGLPSDRFFAERPEGSVSTLKIQRTQQEDSAVYLCASSGERGRPYEQYFGPGTRLTVT.

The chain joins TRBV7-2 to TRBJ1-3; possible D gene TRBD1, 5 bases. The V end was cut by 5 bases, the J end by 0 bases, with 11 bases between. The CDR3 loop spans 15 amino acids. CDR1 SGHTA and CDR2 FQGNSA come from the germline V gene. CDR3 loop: CASSLSTGSGNTIYF. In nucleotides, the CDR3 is TGTGCCAGCAGCCTTAGCACAGGCTCTGGAAACACCATATATTTT.

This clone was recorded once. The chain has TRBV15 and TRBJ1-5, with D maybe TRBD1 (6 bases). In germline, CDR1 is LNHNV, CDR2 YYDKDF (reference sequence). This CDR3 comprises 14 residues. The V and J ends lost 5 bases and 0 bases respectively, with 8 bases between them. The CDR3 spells CATSPTGSNQPQHF. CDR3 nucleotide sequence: TGTGCCACCAGCCCGACAGGTAGCAATCAGCCCCAGCATTTT.

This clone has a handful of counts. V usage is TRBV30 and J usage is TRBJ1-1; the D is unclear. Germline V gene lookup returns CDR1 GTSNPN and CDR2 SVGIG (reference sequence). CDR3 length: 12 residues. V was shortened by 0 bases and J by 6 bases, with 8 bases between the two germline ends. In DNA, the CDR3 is TGTGCCTGGAGTGTGCGGTTTGCTGAAGCTTTCTTT. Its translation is CAWSVRFAEAFF.

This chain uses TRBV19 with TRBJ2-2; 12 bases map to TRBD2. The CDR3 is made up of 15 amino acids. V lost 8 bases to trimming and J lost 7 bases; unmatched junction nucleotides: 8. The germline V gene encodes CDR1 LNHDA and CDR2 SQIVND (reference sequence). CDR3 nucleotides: TGTGCCAGTGACCCTAGCGGGAGGGCCTTCGGGGAGCTGTTTTTT. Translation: CASDPSGRAFGELFF.

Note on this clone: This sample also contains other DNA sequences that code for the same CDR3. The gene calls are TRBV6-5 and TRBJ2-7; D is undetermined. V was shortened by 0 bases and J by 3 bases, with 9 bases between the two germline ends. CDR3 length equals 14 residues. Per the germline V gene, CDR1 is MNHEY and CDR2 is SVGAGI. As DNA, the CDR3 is TGTGCCAGCAGTTACTCGTTAGGCGGCTACGAGCAGTACTTC. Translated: CASSYSLGGYEQYF.

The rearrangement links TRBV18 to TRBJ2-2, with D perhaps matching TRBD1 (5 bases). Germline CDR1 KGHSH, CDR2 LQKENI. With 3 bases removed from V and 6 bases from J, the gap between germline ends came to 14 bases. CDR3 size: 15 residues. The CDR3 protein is CASSPNPDNSGELFF. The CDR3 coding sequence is TGTGCCAGCTCACCTAACCCGGACAATTCCGGGGAGCTGTTTTTT.

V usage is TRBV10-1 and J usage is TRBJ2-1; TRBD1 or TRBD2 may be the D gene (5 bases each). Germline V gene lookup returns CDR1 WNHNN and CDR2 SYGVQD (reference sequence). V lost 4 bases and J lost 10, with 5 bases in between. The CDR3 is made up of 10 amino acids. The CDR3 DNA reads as TGCGCCAGCAGTGGGGGGGAGCAGTTCTTC. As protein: CASSGGEQFF.

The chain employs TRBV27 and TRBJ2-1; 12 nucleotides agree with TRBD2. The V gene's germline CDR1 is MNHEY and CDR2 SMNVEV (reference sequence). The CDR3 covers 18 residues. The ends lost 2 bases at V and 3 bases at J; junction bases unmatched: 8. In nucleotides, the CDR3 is TGTGCCAGCAGTTTAGTAACGACTAGCGGGAGTGGCTACAATGAGCAGTTCTTC. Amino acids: CASSLVTTSGSGYNEQFF.

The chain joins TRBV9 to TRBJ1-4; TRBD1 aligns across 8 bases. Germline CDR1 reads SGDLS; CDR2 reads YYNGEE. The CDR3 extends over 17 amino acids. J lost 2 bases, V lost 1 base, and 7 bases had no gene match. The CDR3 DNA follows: TGTGCCAGCAGCGTAAACAGGGGGGAGAAGACTAATGAAAAACTGTTTTTT. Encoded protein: CASSVNRGEKTNEKLFF.

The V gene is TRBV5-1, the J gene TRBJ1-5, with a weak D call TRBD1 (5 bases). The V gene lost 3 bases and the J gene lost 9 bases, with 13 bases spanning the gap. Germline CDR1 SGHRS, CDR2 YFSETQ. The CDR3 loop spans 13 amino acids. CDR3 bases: TGCGCCAGCAGCTCCGGGGGGTCGGGGCCCCAGCATTTT. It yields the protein CASSSGGSGPQHF.

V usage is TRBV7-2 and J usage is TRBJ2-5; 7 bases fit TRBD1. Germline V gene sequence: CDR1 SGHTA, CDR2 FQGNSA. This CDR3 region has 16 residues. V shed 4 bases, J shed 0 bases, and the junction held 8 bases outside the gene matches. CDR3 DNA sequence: TGTGCCAGCAGCTCCAACAGGGGTATTGACCAAGAGACCCAGTACTTC. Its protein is CASSSNRGIDQETQYF.

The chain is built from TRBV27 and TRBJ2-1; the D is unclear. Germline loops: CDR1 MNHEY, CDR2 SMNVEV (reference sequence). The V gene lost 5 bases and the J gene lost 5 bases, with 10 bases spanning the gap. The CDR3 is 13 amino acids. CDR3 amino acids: CASSLALNNEQFF. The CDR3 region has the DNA TGTGCCAGCAGTCTGGCCCTAAACAATGAGCAGTTCTTC.

CDR3 region: CASTTGGTYNEQFF. The DNA of the CDR3 is TGTGCCAGCACAACAGGGGGGACCTACAATGAGCAGTTCTTC. The chain is built from TRBV9 and TRBJ2-1; TRBD1 agrees at 8 bases. The CDR3 totals 14 residues. J was trimmed by 2 bases and V by 6 bases; bases with no gene match: 4. Germline lookup yields CDR1 SGDLS and CDR2 YYNGEE.

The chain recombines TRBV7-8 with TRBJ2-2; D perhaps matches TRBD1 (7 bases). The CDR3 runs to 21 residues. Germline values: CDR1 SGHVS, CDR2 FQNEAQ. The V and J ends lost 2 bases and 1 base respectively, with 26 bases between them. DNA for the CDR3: TGTGCCAGCAGCTTAAGGGGGCCGGGGGACTCACAAGAAATGAACACCGGGGAGCTGTTTTTT. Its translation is CASSLRGPGDSQEMNTGELFF.

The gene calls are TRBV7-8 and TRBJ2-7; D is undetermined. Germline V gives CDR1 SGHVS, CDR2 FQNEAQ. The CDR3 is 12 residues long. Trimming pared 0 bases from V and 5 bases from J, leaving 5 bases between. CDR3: CASSLALNEQYF. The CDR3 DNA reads TGTGCCAGCAGCTTAGCTTTGAACGAGCAGTACTTC.